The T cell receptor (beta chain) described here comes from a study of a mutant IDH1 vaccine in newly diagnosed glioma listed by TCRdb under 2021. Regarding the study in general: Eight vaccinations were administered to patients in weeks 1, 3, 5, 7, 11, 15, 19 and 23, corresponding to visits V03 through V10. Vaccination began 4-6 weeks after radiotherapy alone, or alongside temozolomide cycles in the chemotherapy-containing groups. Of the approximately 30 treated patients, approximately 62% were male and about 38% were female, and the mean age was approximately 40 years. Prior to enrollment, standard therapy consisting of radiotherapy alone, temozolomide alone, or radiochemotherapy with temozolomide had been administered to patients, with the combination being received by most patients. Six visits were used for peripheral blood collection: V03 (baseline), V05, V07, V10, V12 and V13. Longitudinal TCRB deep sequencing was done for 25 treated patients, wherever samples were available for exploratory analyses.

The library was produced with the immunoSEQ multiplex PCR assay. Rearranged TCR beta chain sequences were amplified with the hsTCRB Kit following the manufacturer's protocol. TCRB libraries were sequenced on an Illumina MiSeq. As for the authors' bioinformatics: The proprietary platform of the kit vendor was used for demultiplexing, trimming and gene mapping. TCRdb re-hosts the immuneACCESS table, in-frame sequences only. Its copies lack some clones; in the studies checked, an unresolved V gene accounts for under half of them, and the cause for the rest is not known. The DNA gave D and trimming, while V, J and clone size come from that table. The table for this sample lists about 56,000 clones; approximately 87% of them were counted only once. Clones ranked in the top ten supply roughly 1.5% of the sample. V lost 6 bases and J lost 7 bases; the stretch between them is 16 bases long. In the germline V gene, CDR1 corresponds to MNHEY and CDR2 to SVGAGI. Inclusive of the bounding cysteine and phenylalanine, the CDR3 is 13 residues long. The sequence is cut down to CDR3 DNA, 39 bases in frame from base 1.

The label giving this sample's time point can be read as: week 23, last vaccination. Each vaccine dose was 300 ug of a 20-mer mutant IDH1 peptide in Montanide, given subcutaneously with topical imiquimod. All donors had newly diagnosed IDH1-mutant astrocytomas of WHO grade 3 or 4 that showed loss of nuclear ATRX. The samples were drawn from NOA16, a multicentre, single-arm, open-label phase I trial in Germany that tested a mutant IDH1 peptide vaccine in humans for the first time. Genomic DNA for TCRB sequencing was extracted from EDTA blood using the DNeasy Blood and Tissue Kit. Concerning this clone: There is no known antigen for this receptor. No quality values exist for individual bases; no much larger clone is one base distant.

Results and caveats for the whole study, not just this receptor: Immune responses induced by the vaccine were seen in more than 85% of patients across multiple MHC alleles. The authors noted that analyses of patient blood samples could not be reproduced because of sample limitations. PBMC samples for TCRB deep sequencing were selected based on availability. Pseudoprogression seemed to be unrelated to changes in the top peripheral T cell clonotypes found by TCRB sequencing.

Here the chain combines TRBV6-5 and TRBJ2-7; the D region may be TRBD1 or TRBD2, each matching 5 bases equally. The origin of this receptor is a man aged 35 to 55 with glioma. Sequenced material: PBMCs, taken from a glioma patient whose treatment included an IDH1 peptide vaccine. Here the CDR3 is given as CASSPMGVFEQYF. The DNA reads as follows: TGTGCCAGCAGCCCGATGGGGGTGTTTGAGCAGTACTTC.